This T cell receptor (beta chain) was documented in a study of T-cell memory formation after mild COVID-19. Overall study context: Largely donor-specific sequence clusters came from a couple of donors.

Constant-segment primers were used for 5'RACE, and the resulting TCR alpha and TCR beta cDNA libraries carried sample barcodes and UMIs. TCRdb reanalysed the 5' RACE reads using MiXCR and keeps one entry per CDR3 protein. The sample holds around 450,000 distinct CDR3 sequences, about 19% seen once. Germline loops: CDR1 SGHTA, CDR2 FQGTGA. The CDR3 consists of 12 residues. The V and J ends lost 5 bases and 5 bases respectively, with 6 bases between them. The sample holds a few counts of this clonotype. Its antigen remains unknown. Findings and limits, study-wide: Pre-infection memory carried some responding clones, suggesting that cross-reactive memory joined. Among CD4+ contracting clones, most were CM and EM, and CD8+ ones EMRA.

This clonotype was sampled from an adult woman who had mild COVID-19 (a few samples of this study predate the infection). Cell type and time point are not known. The chain links TRBV7-3 to TRBJ2-2; D is ambiguous. Sequenced: PBMCs or a T cell subset sorted from them (not recorded which). The CDR3 reads CASSDNTGELFF. CDR3 in DNA: TGTGCCAGCAGCGACAATACCGGGGAGCTGTTTTTT.